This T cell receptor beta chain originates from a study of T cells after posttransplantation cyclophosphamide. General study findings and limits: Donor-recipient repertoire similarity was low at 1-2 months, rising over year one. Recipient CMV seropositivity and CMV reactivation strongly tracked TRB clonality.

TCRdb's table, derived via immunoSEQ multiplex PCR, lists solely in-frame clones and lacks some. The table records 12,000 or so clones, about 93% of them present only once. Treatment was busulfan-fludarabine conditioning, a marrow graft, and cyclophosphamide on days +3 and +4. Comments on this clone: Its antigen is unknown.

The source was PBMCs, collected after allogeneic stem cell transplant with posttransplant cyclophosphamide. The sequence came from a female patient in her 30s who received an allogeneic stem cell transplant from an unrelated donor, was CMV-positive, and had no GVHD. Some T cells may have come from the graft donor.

This CDR3 is CASSFARGPYNEQFF. For the CDR3, the DNA is TGTGCCAGCAGCTTCGCCAGGGGGCCTTACAATGAGCAGTTCTTC. The chain links TRBV7-2 to TRBJ2-1; 8 positions agree with TRBD1. The junction had 5 bases not matched to a gene; V was cut back by 3 bases and J by 4 bases. This CDR3 spans 15 amino acids. CDR1 and CDR2 (germline): SGHTA, FQGNSA. Full variable domain (missing parts from reference TRBV7-2 and TRBJ2-1): GAGVSQSPSNKVTEKGKDVELRCDPISGHTALYWYRQSLGQGLEFLIYFQGNSAPDKSGLPSDRFSAERTGGSVSTLTIQRTQQEDSAVYLCASSFARGPYNEQFFGPGTRLTVL.